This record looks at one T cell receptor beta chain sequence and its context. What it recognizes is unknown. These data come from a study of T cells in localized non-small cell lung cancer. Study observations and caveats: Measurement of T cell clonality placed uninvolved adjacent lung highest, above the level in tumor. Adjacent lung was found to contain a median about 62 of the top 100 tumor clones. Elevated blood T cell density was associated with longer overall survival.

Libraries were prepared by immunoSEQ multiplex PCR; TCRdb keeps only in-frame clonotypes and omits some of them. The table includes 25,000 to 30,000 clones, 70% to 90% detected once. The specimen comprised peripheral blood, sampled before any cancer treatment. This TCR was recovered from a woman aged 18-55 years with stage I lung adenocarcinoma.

The CDR3 reads CASSSGNINTEAFF. The DNA for the CDR3 is TGTGCCAGCAGCTCGGGCAATATAAACACTGAAGCTTTCTTT. The chain has TRBV6-5 and TRBJ1-1; no firm D call. V shed 6 bases and J shed 2 bases, with 13 bases lying between them. The CDR3 consists of 14 residues. Germline V CDR1 and CDR2: MNHEY, SVGAGI.